One sample yielded the 20 T cell receptor beta chains listed below, sequenced in a study of blood T cell repertoires in COVID-19. This table comes from immunoSEQ multiplex PCR, and its TCRdb copy is limited to in-frame clones, with some not included. The table includes 140,000 to 150,000 clones, 80% to 90% detected once. Material for sequencing was peripheral blood. These receptor sequences come from a woman between 50 and 59 years old with active or convalescent COVID-19.

J is TRBJ1-1 and V is TRBV18; possibly TRBD1 for D (6 bases). V was shortened by 1 base and J by 3 bases, with 9 bases between the two germline ends. CDR1 KGHSH and CDR2 LQKENI come from the germline V gene. The CDR3 loop spans 14 amino acids. CDR3 loop: CASSPRQGYTEAFF. The CDR3 DNA reads TGTGCCAGCTCACCACGGCAGGGGTACACTGAAGCTTTCTTT.

The chain uses TRBV2 and TRBJ2-3; 9 bases line up with TRBD2. V gave up 6 bases and J gave up 8 bases; unmatched junction bases: 9. Germline CDR1 SNHLY, CDR2 FYNNEI. This CDR3 has 14 residues. The CDR3 sequence is CASRGGGVGGTQYF. The CDR3 coding sequence is TGTGCCAGCAGGGGCGGGGGGGTAGGCGGTACGCAGTATTTT.

This chain uses TRBV3-1 (or the pseudogene TRBV3-2) with TRBJ1-5; TRBD1 might be the D (5 bases). In germline, CDR1 is LGHDT, CDR2 YNNKEL (reference sequence). The V gene lost 0 bases and the J gene lost 9 bases, with 12 bases spanning the gap. The CDR3 covers 14 residues. CDR3 residues: CASSQDPRVRPQHF. CDR3 in DNA: TGTGCCAGCAGCCAAGATCCCAGGGTGAGGCCCCAGCATTTT.

The V and J genes are TRBV6-2 or TRBV6-3 and TRBJ2-7, with 9 nucleotides matching TRBD1. This CDR3 has 19 residues. Unmatched junction bases numbered 15, after V lost 0 bases and J lost 3 bases. Germline CDR1 reads MNHEY; CDR2 reads SVGEGT. The CDR3 loop reads CASSYSRPGQGTVFYEQYF. CDR3 in DNA: TGTGCCAGCAGTTACTCGCGACCGGGACAGGGTACGGTATTCTACGAGCAGTACTTC.

This clone was seen just once. This chain joins TRBV11-2 and TRBJ2-7; 9 bases fit TRBD1. The CDR3 has 17 amino acids. V trimming: 1 base; J trimming: 1 base; junction bases outside the gene matches: 8. Germline V CDR1 and CDR2: SGHAT, FQNNGV. CDR3 residues: CASSLARDREWSYEQYF. For the CDR3, the DNA is TGTGCCAGCAGCTTAGCCCGGGACAGGGAGTGGTCCTACGAGCAGTACTTC.

This clone was observed a handful of times. The rearrangement uses TRBV11-2 and TRBJ2-5; 13 positions match TRBD2. With V trimmed by 1 base and J by 1 base, 3 bases remained unmatched. The CDR3 has 17 amino acids. Germline CDR1 is SGHAT and CDR2 is FQNNGV. DNA for the CDR3: TGTGCCAGCAGCTTAGGACGGACTAGCGGGAGCCAAGAGACCCAGTACTTC. Translating gives CASSLGRTSGSQETQYF.

This clone was detected once. The chain is built from TRBV4-1 and TRBJ2-2; 8 nucleotides agree with TRBD1. Germline V CDR1 and CDR2: MGHRA, YSYEKL. Germline trimming cut 0 bases from V and 4 bases from J; bases unmatched to any gene: 4. This CDR3 has 16 residues. In DNA, the CDR3 is TGCGCCAGCAGCCAAGAAAGGGGGACAGGCACCGGGGAGCTGTTTTTT. This encodes CASSQERGTGTGELFF.

This clone was picked up one time. The rearrangement joins TRBV5-8 to TRBJ2-5; TRBD2 agrees at 9 bases. CDR1 and CDR2 from the germline V gene are SGHTS and YDEGEE. The CDR3 runs to 16 residues. J was trimmed by 5 bases and V by 0 bases; bases with no gene match: 8. The CDR3 DNA follows: TGTGCCAGCAGCTTGGTCGCGGCGGGGGGGTACGAGACCCAGTACTTC. Protein: CASSLVAAGGYETQYF.

Only one count was recorded for this clone. The V gene is TRBV6-2 or TRBV6-3, the J gene TRBJ2-7, with TRBD1 matching over 7 bases. J lost 2 bases, V lost 2 bases, and 6 bases had no gene match. The CDR3 is made up of 15 amino acids. Looked up from germline, CDR1 is MNHEY and CDR2 is SVGEGT. The DNA for the CDR3 is TGTGCCAGCAGTTACCGGGACAGAGCTACCTACGAGCAGTACTTC. It codes for CASSYRDRATYEQYF.

The J gene is TRBJ2-7, the V gene TRBV19, with 11 bases identical to TRBD1. This CDR3 contains 17 residues. Unmatched junction bases numbered 14, after V lost 6 bases and J lost 4 bases. Looked up from germline, CDR1 is LNHDA and CDR2 is SQIVND (reference sequence). In DNA, the CDR3 is TGTGCCAGTAGCCCTTCCCCTCGGGGACAGGGGGGGTACGAGCAGTACTTC. This gives the protein CASSPSPRGQGGYEQYF.

This sequence joins TRBV15 and TRBJ1-2, with 7 bases matching TRBD1. The CDR3 runs 14 residues. The germline V gene has CDR1 LNHNV and CDR2 YYDKDF (reference sequence). J was trimmed by 3 bases and V by 6 bases; bases with no gene match: 7. The chain's CDR3 is CATSQPQGDYGYTF. The CDR3 DNA is TGTGCCACCAGTCAACCCCAGGGGGACTATGGCTACACCTTC.

The chain joins TRBV5-4 to TRBJ2-3; TRBD1 matches at 7 bases. The V and J ends lost 5 bases and 6 bases, in that order; junction bases with no gene match: 3. The CDR3 length is 12 residues. From germline, CDR1 is SGHNT and CDR2 YYREEE (reference sequence). The CDR3, as DNA: TGTGCCAGCAGGGGGACAGCCGATACGCAGTATTTT. Translating gives CASRGTADTQYF. The full variable domain, in which reference TRBV5-4 and TRBJ2-3 provide the parts outside the CDR3, is ETGVTQSPTHLIKTRGQQVTLRCSSQSGHNTVSWYQQALGQGPQFIFQYYREEENGRGNFPPRFSGLQFPNYSSELNVNALELDDSALYLCASRGTADTQYFGPGTRLTVL.

CDR3 sequence reads: CASTFGGPGYEQYF. CDR3 nucleotides: TGTGCCAGCACATTCGGAGGTCCAGGCTACGAGCAGTACTTC. The chain links TRBV28 to TRBJ2-7, with D perhaps matching TRBD2 (5 bases). From germline, CDR1 is MDHEN and CDR2 SYDVKM. V lost 7 bases, J lost 3 bases, and 16 bases lay in between. The CDR3 extends over 14 amino acids.

The gene calls are TRBV27 and TRBJ2-3, with 10 bases lining up with TRBD1. V lost 5 bases, J lost 4 bases, and 9 bases stayed unmatched. The CDR3 length is 16 residues. Germline V gene sequence: CDR1 MNHEY, CDR2 SMNVEV (reference sequence). The CDR3 nucleotides read TGTGCCAGCAGTAGAGCCGGGACAGGGGATCCAGATACGCAGTATTTT. Translated: CASSRAGTGDPDTQYF.

This chain connects TRBV10-3 to TRBJ2-1, with a possible D match to TRBD2 (5 bases). Germline values: CDR1 ENHRY, CDR2 SYGVKD. The CDR3 is made up of 16 amino acids. V was shortened by 0 bases and J by 4 bases, with 13 bases between the two germline ends. CDR3 region: CAISESAGGNYNEQFF. CDR3 nucleotides: TGTGCCATCAGTGAGTCGGCGGGCGGAAATTACAATGAGCAGTTCTTC.

This clone showed up just a few times. This chain uses TRBV2 with TRBJ1-1; D is undetermined. The V gene's germline CDR1 is SNHLY and CDR2 FYNNEI. CDR3 length: 11 amino acids. V was shortened by 7 bases and J by 14 bases, with 17 bases between the two germline ends. Written as DNA, the CDR3 is TGTGCCAGCATGATGAGGGAGCCTCCCTTCTTT. It translates to CASMMREPPFF.

This chain uses TRBV27 with TRBJ1-4, with 7 bases matching TRBD1. There are 15 residues in the CDR3. The germline CDR1 and CDR2 sequences are MNHEY and SMNVEV (reference sequence). V shed 6 bases and J 3 bases; nucleotides not matched to a gene: 7. The CDR3 coding sequence is TGTGCCAGCAGATTTACCGGGACAGCTAATGAAAAACTGTTTTTT. Its protein product is CASRFTGTANEKLFF.

V is TRBV3-1 (or the pseudogene TRBV3-2) and J is TRBJ2-7, with D hard to call. From germline, CDR1 is LGHDT and CDR2 YNNKEL (reference sequence). V gave up 1 base and J gave up 4 bases, with 8 bases separating them. This CDR3 is built from 13 residues. The CDR3 sequence is CASSQGLSYEQYF. The CDR3 nucleotides read TGTGCCAGCAGCCAAGGGCTGTCTTACGAGCAGTACTTC.

This chain links TRBV4-3 with TRBJ2-2, with TRBD1 matching 10 bases. V lost 7 bases, J lost 7 bases, and 6 bases stayed unmatched. Germline CDR1 LGHNA, CDR2 YSLEER. The CDR3 spans 14 residues. CDR3 sequence reads: CASTRQGAGGELFF. CDR3 in DNA: TGCGCCAGCACGAGACAGGGGGCTGGCGGGGAGCTGTTTTTT.

This clone was found once. The genes are TRBV6-4 and TRBJ2-1; unclear D gene. Germline values: CDR1 MRHNA, CDR2 SNTAGT. V was trimmed by 6 bases and J by 0 bases, leaving 12 bases between them. CDR3 length equals 15 residues. The CDR3 sequence is CASSLTESSYNEQFF. For the CDR3, the DNA is TGTGCCAGCAGCTTGACTGAGAGCTCCTACAATGAGCAGTTCTTC.